These 29 T cell receptor beta chains originate from one sample sequenced in a study of cytotoxic CD8 clonotypes in ibrutinib-treated CLL. TCRdb's table, derived via immunoSEQ multiplex PCR, lists solely in-frame clones and lacks some. The sample shows some 28,000 clones, around three fifths of them seen only once. Sequenced material: PBMCs, taken before ibrutinib treatment. These receptors were collected from a human donor with chronic lymphocytic leukemia.

The V gene is TRBV18, the J gene TRBJ2-1; perhaps TRBD2 as D (5 bases). The CDR3 covers 12 residues. V gave up 3 bases and J gave up 9 bases, with 9 bases separating them. Per germline, CDR1 KGHSH and CDR2 LQKENI. The CDR3 spells CASSPEGVEQFF. CDR3 sequence (DNA): TGTGCCAGCTCACCTGAGGGAGTTGAGCAGTTCTTC.

This chain links TRBV5-6 with TRBJ1-4; 9 bases agree with TRBD1. The CDR3 has 17 amino acids. Unmatched junction bases numbered 14, after V lost 0 bases and J lost 11 bases. In germline, CDR1 is SGHDT, CDR2 YYEEEE. CDR3 coding DNA: TGTGCCAGCAGCTTGGAGATCTCCGGGACAGGGATGGGGAAACTGTTTTTT. This encodes CASSLEISGTGMGKLFF.

The V gene is TRBV4-1, the J gene TRBJ1-1; 8 bases are shared with TRBD1. There are 15 residues in the CDR3. Per germline, CDR1 MGHRA and CDR2 YSYEKL. The trim removed 0 bases at V and 7 bases at J, leaving 7 bases unmatched. DNA of the CDR3: TGCGCCAGCAGCCAAGATCCAGGGGGCTCTAATGAAGCTTTCTTT. It codes for CASSQDPGGSNEAFF.

The sample holds one count of this clone. V is TRBV11-2 and J is TRBJ2-5; D ambiguous. CDR1 is SGHAT, CDR2 FQNNGV, per germline. The CDR3 has 15 residues. Trimming cost V 7 bases and J 3 bases, with 18 bases left between them. The CDR3 coding sequence is TGTGCCAGCACCCTCGCTGGGCTAGACGAAGAGACCCAGTACTTC. Amino acids: CASTLAGLDEETQYF.

This clone was picked up a small number of times. The chain carries TRBV10-3 and TRBJ2-1; 8 nucleotides match TRBD1. Germline assignment: CDR1 ENHRY and CDR2 SYGVKD. The junction had 7 bases not matched to a gene; V was cut back by 9 bases and J by 9 bases. The CDR3 extends over 12 amino acids. CDR3 nucleotide sequence: TGTGCCATACGGACAGGGCAAGTTGAGCAGTTCTTC. Amino acids: CAIRTGQVEQFF.

CDR3 nucleotide sequence: TGTGCCAGCAGTTACGGGCCAGTGACTGAAGCTTTCTTT. Translated: CASSYGPVTEAFF. This chain joins TRBV6-6 and TRBJ1-1; D gene unclear. Germline CDR1 reads MNHNY; CDR2 reads SVGAGI (reference sequence). The CDR3 is 13 residues long. V lost 2 bases, J lost 5 bases, and 9 bases lay in between.

The chain joins TRBV7-3 to TRBJ2-3; D might be TRBD2 (7 bases). Trimming left V 5 bases short and J 1 base short, with 10 bases between. The length of the CDR3 is 14 residues. The germline CDR1 and CDR2 sequences are SGHTA and FQGTGA. CDR3 in amino acids: CASSVGGGTDTQYF. In DNA, the CDR3 is TGTGCCAGCAGCGTAGGGGGGGGCACAGATACGCAGTATTTT. Complete variable domain (other parts from reference TRBV7-3 and TRBJ2-3): GAGVSQTPSNKVTEKGKYVELRCDPISGHTALYWYRQSLGQGPEFLIYFQGTGAADDSGLPNDRFFAVRPEGSVSTLKIQRTERGDSAVYLCASSVGGGTDTQYFGPGTRLTVL.

This clone was seen only a few times. The chain links TRBV5-1 to TRBJ1-4; possible D gene TRBD1, 6 bases. Trimming left V 0 bases short and J 7 bases short, with 13 bases between. Germline V gene sequence: CDR1 SGHRS, CDR2 YFSETQ. The CDR3 is 15 residues long. CDR3 sequence: CASSLGAGEGEKLFF. The CDR3 DNA follows: TGCGCCAGCAGCTTGGGGGCAGGGGAAGGTGAAAAACTGTTTTTT.

The chain has TRBV6-5 and TRBJ2-7, with 9 positions matching TRBD1. Germline V gives CDR1 MNHEY, CDR2 SVGAGI. The J segment lost 3 bases and the V segment lost 6 bases, leaving 3 bases of the junction unmatched. The CDR3 has 13 residues. CDR3 protein: CASRTGGIYEQYF. The CDR3 bases are TGTGCCAGCAGGACAGGGGGGATCTACGAGCAGTACTTC.

V is TRBV6-5 and J is TRBJ2-3, with a weak D call TRBD2 (7 bases). The CDR3 is 15 amino acids. V lost 6 bases and J lost 2, with 15 bases in between. Germline CDR1 is MNHEY and CDR2 is SVGAGI. In nucleotides, the CDR3 is TGTGCCAGCAGACCGCAGGGGAGGGCCACAGATACGCAGTATTTT. Translation: CASRPQGRATDTQYF.

The chain carries TRBV6-5 and TRBJ2-5, with 9 bases fitting TRBD2. Trimming took 0 bases from V and 7 from J; bases not matched to a gene: 3. The CDR3 is made up of 14 amino acids. Germline CDR1 and CDR2: MNHEY and SVGAGI. The chain's CDR3 is CASSYSSGGPTQYF. DNA for the CDR3: TGTGCCAGCAGTTACTCCAGCGGGGGGCCGACCCAGTACTTC.

There are a few counts of this clone. The chain uses TRBV28 and TRBJ2-7, with 7 bases lining up with TRBD1. The V segment lost 3 bases and the J segment 6 bases; nucleotides outside the gene matches: 5. The germline V gene encodes CDR1 MDHEN and CDR2 SYDVKM. The CDR3 contains 13 residues. Here the CDR3 reads CASSFRDRVEQYF. The CDR3 DNA reads as TGTGCCAGCAGTTTCCGCGACAGGGTCGAGCAGTACTTC.

This clone has a single count. This chain uses TRBV29-1 with TRBJ2-5; D is ambiguous. Trimming shortened V by 4 bases and J by 2 bases, and 14 bases separated the two germline ends. The CDR3 contains 14 residues. Germline CDR1 reads SQVTM; CDR2 reads ANQGSEA. The chain's CDR3 is CSVGDGPQQETQYF. In nucleotides, the CDR3 is TGCAGCGTTGGTGATGGGCCCCAACAAGAGACCCAGTACTTC.

The CDR3 DNA reads TGTGCCAGCAGTTACGAGGGGGACCAGTACTTC. It specifies CASSYEGDQYF. J is TRBJ2-5 and V is TRBV6-5; the D gene is possibly TRBD1 (6 bases). V was trimmed by 2 bases and J by 10 bases, leaving 8 bases between them. Germline values: CDR1 MNHEY, CDR2 SVGAGI. This CDR3 spans 11 amino acids.

The rearrangement joins TRBV5-4 to TRBJ2-7; 11 bases fit TRBD2. The CDR3 has 15 residues. Trimming at V came to 5 bases and at J to 3 bases, leaving 7 bases not matched to a gene. The germline CDR1 and CDR2 sequences are SGHNT and YYREEE (reference sequence). As DNA, the CDR3 is TGTGCCAGCAGATTAGCGGGAGGGCCACACTACGAGCAGTACTTC. Amino acid sequence: CASRLAGGPHYEQYF.

The chain recombines TRBV11-2 with TRBJ1-6; 9 positions agree with TRBD1. The J segment lost 13 bases and the V segment lost 1 base, leaving 2 bases of the junction unmatched. CDR1 is SGHAT and CDR2 is FQNNGV in the germline V gene. The CDR3 is 13 residues long. CDR3 residues: CASSLGQGGPLHF. The CDR3 nucleotides read TGTGCCAGCAGCTTAGGACAGGGGGGCCCCCTCCACTTT.

The gene calls are TRBV12-5 and TRBJ2-5; D is uncertain. The CDR3 totals 13 residues. Trimming pared 3 bases from V and 2 bases from J, leaving 7 bases between. Germline V gene sequence: CDR1 LGHNT, CDR2 FRNRAP. Written as DNA, the CDR3 is TGTGCTAGTGGTTTCGGGCGGCAAGAGACCCAGTACTTC. This encodes CASGFGRQETQYF.

This clone qualifies as medium-sized. The same CDR3 arises from other DNA sequences in this sample as well. V is TRBV27 and J is TRBJ2-7, with a possible D match to TRBD2 (6 bases). Germline loops: CDR1 MNHEY, CDR2 SMNVEV (reference sequence). CDR3 size: 13 residues. V was clipped by 3 bases and J by 3 bases, with 9 bases between them. The CDR3 is CASSFGGYYEQYF. CDR3 sequence (DNA): TGTGCCAGCAGTTTCGGAGGGTACTACGAGCAGTACTTC.

The chain recombines TRBV5-4 with TRBJ1-6, with D possibly matching TRBD1 (5 bases). Trimming pared 4 bases from V and 5 bases from J, leaving 13 bases between. Germline values: CDR1 SGHNT, CDR2 YYREEE (reference sequence). The CDR3 has 15 amino acids. The CDR3 region is CASSKKDRNNSPLHF. The DNA of the CDR3 is TGTGCCAGCAGCAAAAAAGACAGAAATAATTCACCCCTCCACTTT.

This chain links TRBV6-5 with TRBJ1-1; TRBD1 might be the D (5 bases). The CDR3 is 14 residues long. V gave up 7 bases and J gave up 5 bases, with 17 bases separating them. Germline values: CDR1 MNHEY, CDR2 SVGAGI. The CDR3: CASMPRVGWTEAFF. DNA for the CDR3: TGTGCCAGCATGCCCAGGGTGGGATGGACTGAAGCTTTCTTT.

The chain uses TRBV4-1 and TRBJ2-1; TRBD2 agrees at 9 bases. Trimming removed 3 bases from V and 5 bases from J; junction bases left unmatched: 17. This CDR3 comprises 19 residues. CDR1 is MGHRA, CDR2 YSYEKL, per germline. The CDR3 DNA is TGCGCCAGCAGCCATCAAAGCCCCTTTTTAGCGGGGGACCACAATGAGCAGTTCTTC. Its translation is CASSHQSPFLAGDHNEQFF.

This chain links TRBV14 with TRBJ2-7; D is ambiguous. Trimming removed 1 base at V and 0 bases at J, with 4 bases between. This CDR3 has 13 residues. The V gene's germline CDR1 is SGHDN and CDR2 FVKESK. CDR3 region: CASSQVDSYEQYF. The CDR3, as DNA: TGTGCCAGCAGCCAAGTCGACTCCTACGAGCAGTACTTC.

V and J are TRBV2 and TRBJ2-5; 7 nucleotides line up with TRBD1. The CDR3 covers 14 residues. Germline V CDR1 and CDR2: SNHLY, FYNNEI. Germline trimming cut 3 bases from V and 0 bases from J; bases unmatched to any gene: 1. CDR3: CASSEGQYQETQYF. CDR3 nucleotides: TGTGCCAGCAGTGAGGGACAGTACCAAGAGACCCAGTACTTC.

The chain employs TRBV29-1 and TRBJ2-3; a weak D match, TRBD2 (5 bases). This CDR3 comprises 15 residues. Germline V gives CDR1 SQVTM, CDR2 ANQGSEA. The V and J ends lost 6 bases and 8 bases respectively, with 24 bases between them. The CDR3 is CSVQKASNPRGTQYF. The DNA for the CDR3 is TGCAGCGTACAAAAAGCCAGCAACCCCCGGGGTACGCAGTATTTT.

This clone was seen a few times. V is TRBV6-1 and J is TRBJ1-5, with D uncertain. The germline V and J ends were trimmed by 2 bases and 4 bases, with 9 bases remaining between them. Germline CDR1 is MNHNS and CDR2 is SASEGT. This CDR3 region has 14 residues. The CDR3 DNA is TGTGCCAGCAGTGAAACGTGGAGGAATCAGCCCCAGCATTTT. Encoded protein: CASSETWRNQPQHF.

In this sample, this clone is medium-sized (0.01 to 0.1%). The rearrangement joins TRBV18 to TRBJ2-7, with 8 bases fitting TRBD2. The CDR3 is made up of 13 amino acids. Trimming took 3 bases from V and 3 from J; bases not matched to a gene: 1. Germline V lookup: CDR1 KGHSH, CDR2 LQKENI. The CDR3 sequence is CASSPRGGYEQYF. Written as DNA, the CDR3 is TGTGCCAGCTCACCTCGGGGGGGCTACGAGCAGTACTTC.

The chain's CDR3 is CASSQEGGGKWVDFTDTQYF. The CDR3, as DNA: TGTGCCAGCAGCCAAGAAGGCGGCGGGAAGTGGGTGGACTTTACAGATACGCAGTATTTT. The V call is TRBV14, the J call TRBJ2-3; tentative D call: TRBD2 (6 bases). The CDR3 covers 20 residues. Trimming stripped 0 bases from V and 3 bases from J, with 25 bases between. From germline, CDR1 is SGHDN and CDR2 FVKESK. The whole variable domain, remainder taken from reference TRBV14 and TRBJ2-3, is EAGVTQFPSHSVIEKGQTVTLRCDPISGHDNLYWYRRVMGKEIKFLLHFVKESKQDESGMPNNRFLAERTGGTYSTLKVQPAELEDSGVYFCASSQEGGGKWVDFTDTQYFGPGTRLTVL.

J is TRBJ1-2 and V is TRBV18; weak D call: TRBD1 (5 bases). V was clipped by 4 bases and J by 6 bases, with 12 bases between them. Per the germline V gene, CDR1 is KGHSH and CDR2 is LQKENI. This CDR3 is built from 13 residues. The CDR3 sequence is CASSLGPLDGYTF. The CDR3, as DNA: TGTGCCAGCTCACTGGGACCGCTTGATGGCTACACCTTC.

In its sample, this clone was seen once. V and J are TRBV5-1 and TRBJ2-6, with a tentative D call TRBD2 (7 bases). Trimming cost V 2 bases and J 4 bases, with 19 bases left between them. This CDR3 comprises 18 residues. Germline V lookup: CDR1 SGHRS, CDR2 YFSETQ. As DNA, the CDR3 is TGCGCCAGCAGCTTTGGGGGGGCGCCGAGCTCGGGGGCCAACGTCCTGACTTTC. The encoded protein is CASSFGGAPSSGANVLTF.